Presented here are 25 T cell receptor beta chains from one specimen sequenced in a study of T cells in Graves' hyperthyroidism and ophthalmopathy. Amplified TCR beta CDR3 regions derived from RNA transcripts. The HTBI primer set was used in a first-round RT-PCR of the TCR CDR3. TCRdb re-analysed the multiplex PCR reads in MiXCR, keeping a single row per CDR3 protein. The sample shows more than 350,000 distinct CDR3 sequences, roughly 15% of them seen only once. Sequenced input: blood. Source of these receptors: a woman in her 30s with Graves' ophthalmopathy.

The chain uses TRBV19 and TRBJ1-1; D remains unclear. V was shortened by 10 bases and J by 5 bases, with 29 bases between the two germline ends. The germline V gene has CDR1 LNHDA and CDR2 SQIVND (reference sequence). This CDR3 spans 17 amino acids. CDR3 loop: CANRTRGPGGVRTEAFF. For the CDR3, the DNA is TGTGCCAATAGAACCCGCGGTCCAGGCGGGGTAAGGACTGAAGCTTTCTTT.

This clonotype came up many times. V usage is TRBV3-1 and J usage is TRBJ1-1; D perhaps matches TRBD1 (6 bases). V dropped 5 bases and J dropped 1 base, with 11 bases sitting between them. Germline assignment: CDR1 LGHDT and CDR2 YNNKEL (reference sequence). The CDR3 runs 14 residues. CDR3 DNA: TGTGCCAGCAGCTACGGGACACCGAACACTGAAGCTTTCTTT. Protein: CASSYGTPNTEAFF.

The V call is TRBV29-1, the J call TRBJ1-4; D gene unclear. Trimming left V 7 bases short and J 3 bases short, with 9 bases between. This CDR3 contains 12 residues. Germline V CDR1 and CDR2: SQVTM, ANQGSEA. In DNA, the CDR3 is TGCAGCGATTCGGCAGCTAATGAAAAACTGTTTTTT. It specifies CSDSAANEKLFF.

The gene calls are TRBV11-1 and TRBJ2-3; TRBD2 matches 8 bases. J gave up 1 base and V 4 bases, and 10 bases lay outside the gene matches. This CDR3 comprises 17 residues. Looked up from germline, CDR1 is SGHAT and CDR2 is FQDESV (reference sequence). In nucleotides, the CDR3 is TGTGCCAGCAGCTCAGTGCCCCGGGGGGGCGGCACAGATACGCAGTATTTT. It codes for CASSSVPRGGGTDTQYF.

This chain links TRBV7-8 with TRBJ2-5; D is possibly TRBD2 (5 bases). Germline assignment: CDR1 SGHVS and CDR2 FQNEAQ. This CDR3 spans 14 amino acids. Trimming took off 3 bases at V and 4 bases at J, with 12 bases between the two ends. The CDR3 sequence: CASSFSPGGETQYF. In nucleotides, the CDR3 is TGTGCCAGCAGCTTTTCCCCAGGAGGAGAGACCCAGTACTTC.

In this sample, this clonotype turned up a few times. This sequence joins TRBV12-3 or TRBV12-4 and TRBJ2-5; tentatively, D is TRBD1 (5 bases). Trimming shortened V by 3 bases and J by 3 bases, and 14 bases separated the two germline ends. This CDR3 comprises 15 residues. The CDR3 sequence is CASSFWGLGKETQYF. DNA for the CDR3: TGTGCCAGCAGTTTTTGGGGCCTGGGGAAAGAGACCCAGTACTTC.

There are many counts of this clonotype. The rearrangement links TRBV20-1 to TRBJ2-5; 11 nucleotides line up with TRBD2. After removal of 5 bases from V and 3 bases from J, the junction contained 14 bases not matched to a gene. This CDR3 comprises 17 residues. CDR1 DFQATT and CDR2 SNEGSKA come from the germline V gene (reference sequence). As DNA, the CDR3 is TGCAGTGCTTCCCCCTTAGCGGGGGGGCCTAGGGAAGAGACCCAGTACTTC. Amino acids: CSASPLAGGPREETQYF.

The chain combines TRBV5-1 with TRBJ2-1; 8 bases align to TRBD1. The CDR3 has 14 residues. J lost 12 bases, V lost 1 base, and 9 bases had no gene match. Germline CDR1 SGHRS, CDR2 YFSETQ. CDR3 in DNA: TGCGCCAGCAGCTTGCTAAACCGGGACAGGAGGCAGTTCTTC. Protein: CASSLLNRDRRQFF.

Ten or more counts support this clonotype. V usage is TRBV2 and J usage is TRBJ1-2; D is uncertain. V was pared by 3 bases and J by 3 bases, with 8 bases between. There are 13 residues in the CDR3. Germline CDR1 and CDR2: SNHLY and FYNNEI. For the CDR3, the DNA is TGTGCCAGCAGTGAGCGGCCCGACTATGGCTACACCTTC. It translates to CASSERPDYGYTF.

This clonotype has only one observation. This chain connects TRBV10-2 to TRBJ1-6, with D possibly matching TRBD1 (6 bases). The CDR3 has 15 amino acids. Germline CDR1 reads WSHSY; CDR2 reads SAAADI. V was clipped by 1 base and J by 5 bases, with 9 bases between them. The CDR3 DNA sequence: TGCGCCAGCAGTGAGTTGGACAGTAATAATTCACCCCTCCACTTT. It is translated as CASSELDSNNSPLHF.

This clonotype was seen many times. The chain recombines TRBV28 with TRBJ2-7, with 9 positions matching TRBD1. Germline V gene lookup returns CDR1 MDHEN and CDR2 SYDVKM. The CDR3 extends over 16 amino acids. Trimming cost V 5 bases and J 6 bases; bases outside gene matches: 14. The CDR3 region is CASSRGSWDRDFEQYF. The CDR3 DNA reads TGTGCCAGCAGTCGTGGGTCCTGGGACAGGGACTTCGAGCAGTACTTC.

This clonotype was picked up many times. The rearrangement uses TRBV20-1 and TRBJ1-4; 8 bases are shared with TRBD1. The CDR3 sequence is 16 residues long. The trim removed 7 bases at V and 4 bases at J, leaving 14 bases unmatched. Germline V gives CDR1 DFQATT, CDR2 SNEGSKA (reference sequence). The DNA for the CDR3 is TGCAGTGTGAACCCCGGACAGGGAGAATTTAATGAAAAACTGTTTTTT. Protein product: CSVNPGQGEFNEKLFF.

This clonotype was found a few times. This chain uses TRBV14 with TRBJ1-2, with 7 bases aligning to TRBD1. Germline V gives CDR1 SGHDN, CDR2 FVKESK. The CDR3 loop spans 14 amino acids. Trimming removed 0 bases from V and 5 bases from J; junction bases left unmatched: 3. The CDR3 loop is CASSQEDRSYGYTF. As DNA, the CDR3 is TGTGCCAGCAGCCAAGAGGACAGGAGTTATGGCTACACCTTC.

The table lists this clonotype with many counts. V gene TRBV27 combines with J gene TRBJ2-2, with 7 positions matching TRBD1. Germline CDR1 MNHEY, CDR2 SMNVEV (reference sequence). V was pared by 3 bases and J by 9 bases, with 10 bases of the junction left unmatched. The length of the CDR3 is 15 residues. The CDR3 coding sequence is TGTGCCAGCAGTTTTTTGAGACAGGGAGTCCGGGAGCTGTTTTTT. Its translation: CASSFLRQGVRELFF.

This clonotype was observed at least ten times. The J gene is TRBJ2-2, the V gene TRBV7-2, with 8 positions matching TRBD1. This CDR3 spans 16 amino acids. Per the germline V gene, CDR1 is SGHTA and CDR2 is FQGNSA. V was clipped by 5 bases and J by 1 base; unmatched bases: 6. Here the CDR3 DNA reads TGTGCCAGCAGCCACAGACAGGGGCAGAACACCGGGGAGCTGTTTTTT. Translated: CASSHRQGQNTGELFF.

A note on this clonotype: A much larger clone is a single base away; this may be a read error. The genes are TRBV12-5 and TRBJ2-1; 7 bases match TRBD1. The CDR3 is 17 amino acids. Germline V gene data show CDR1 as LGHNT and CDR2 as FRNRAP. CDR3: CASGLALGTAPYNEQLF. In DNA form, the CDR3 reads TGTGCTAGTGGTTTGGCTCTGGGGACAGCCCCTTACAATGAGCAGCTCTTC.

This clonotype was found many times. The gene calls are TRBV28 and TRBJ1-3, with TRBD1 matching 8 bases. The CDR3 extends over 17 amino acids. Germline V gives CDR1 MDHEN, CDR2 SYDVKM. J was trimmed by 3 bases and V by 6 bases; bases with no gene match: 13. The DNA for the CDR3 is TGTGCCAGCAGATTACAGGGGGGATCGATTAGTGGAAACACCATATATTTT. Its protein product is CASRLQGGSISGNTIYF.

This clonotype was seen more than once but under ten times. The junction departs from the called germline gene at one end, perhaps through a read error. The CDR3 reads CASSGDGTSDQPQHF. CDR3 coding DNA: TGTGCCAGCAGCGGTGACGGAACTAGCGATCAGCCCCAGCATTTT. The V call is TRBV5-5, the J call TRBJ1-5; D call uncertain. The germline gives CDR1 SGHKS, CDR2 YYEKEE (reference sequence). The CDR3 extends over 15 amino acids.

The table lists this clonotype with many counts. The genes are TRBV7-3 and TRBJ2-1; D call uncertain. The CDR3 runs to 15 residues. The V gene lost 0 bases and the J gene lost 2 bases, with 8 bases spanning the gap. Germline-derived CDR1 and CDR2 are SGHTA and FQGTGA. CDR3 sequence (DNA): TGTGCCAGCAGCTTAACGGGGAACGCCTACAATGAGCAGTTCTTC. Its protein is CASSLTGNAYNEQFF.

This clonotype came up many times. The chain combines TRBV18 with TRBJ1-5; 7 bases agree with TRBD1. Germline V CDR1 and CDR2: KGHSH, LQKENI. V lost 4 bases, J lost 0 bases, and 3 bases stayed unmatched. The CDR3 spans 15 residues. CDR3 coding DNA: TGTGCCAGCTCACACAGGGGAGGTAGCAATCAGCCCCAGCATTTT. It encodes CASSHRGGSNQPQHF.

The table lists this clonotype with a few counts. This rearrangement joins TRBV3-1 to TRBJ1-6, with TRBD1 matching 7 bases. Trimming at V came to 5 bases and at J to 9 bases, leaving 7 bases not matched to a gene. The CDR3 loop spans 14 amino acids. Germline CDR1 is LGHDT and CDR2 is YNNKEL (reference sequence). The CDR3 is CASSEGDRTSPLHF. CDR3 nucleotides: TGTGCCAGCAGCGAGGGGGACAGAACTTCACCCCTCCACTTT.

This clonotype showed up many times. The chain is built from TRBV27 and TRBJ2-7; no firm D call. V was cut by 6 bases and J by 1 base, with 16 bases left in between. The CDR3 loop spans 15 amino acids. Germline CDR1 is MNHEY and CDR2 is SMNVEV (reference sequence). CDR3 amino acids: CASSPYEGFSYEQYF. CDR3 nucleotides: TGTGCCAGCAGCCCATACGAAGGGTTTTCCTACGAGCAGTACTTC.

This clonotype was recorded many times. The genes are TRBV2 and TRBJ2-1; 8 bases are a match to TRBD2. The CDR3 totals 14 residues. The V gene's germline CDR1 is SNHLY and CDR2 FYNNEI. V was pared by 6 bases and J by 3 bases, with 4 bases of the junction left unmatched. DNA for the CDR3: TGTGCCAGCAGGTTAGCGGGGAGCTACAATGAGCAGTTCTTC. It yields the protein CASRLAGSYNEQFF.

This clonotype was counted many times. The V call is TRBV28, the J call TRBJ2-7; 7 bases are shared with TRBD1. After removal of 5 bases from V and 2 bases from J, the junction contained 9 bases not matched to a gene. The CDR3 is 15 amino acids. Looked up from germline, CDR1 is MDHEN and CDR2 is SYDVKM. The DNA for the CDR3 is TGTGCCAGCAGTCCGCAGACAGGGACCCCCTACGAGCAGTACTTC. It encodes CASSPQTGTPYEQYF.

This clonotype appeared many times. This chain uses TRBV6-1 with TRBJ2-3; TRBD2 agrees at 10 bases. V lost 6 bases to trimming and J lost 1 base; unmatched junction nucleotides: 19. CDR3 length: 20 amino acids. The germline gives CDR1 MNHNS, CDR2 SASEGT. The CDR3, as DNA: TGTGCCAGCAGCTTCCTGGTCGCAGCGGGGGGGGGTCTCGGCACAGATACGCAGTATTTT. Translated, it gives CASSFLVAAGGGLGTDTQYF.